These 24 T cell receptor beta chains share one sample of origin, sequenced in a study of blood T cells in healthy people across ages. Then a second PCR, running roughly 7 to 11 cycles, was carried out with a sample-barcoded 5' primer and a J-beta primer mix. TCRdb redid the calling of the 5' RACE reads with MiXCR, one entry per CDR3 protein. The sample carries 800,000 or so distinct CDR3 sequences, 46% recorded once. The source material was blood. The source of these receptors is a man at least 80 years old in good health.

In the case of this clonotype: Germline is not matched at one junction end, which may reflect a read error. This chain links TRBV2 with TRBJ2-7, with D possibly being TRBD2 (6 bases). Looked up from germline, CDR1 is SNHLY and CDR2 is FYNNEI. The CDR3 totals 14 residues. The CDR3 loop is CASSLAREAGELYF. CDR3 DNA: TGTGCCAGCAGTCTCGCTAGGGAAGCGGGCGAGCTGTACTTC.

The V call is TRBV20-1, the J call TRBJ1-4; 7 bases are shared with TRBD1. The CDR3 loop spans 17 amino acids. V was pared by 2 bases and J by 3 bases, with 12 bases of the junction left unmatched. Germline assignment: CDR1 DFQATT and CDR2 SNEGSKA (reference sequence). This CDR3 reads CSARPPRQGTANEKLFF. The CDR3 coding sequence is TGCAGTGCTAGACCGCCCCGACAGGGAACGGCTAATGAAAAACTGTTTTTT.

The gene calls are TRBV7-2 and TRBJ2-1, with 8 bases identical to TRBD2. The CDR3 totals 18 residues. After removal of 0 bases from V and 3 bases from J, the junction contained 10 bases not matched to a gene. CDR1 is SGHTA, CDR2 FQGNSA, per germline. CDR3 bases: TGTGCCAGCAGCTTAGCAAGCGGGAGACAGAGTAGCTACAATGAGCAGTTCTTC. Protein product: CASSLASGRQSSYNEQFF.

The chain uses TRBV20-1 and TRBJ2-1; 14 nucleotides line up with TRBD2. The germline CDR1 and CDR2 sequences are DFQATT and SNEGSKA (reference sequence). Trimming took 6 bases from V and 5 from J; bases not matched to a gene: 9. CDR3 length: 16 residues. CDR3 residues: CSAIGGLAGVHNEQFF. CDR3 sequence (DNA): TGCAGTGCCATAGGGGGACTAGCGGGGGTGCACAATGAGCAGTTCTTC.

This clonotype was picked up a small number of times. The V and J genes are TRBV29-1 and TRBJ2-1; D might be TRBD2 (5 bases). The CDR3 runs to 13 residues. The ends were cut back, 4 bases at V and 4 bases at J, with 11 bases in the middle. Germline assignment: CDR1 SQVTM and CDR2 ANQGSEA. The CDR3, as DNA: TGCAGCGTTGGTCTAGCAATTTACAATGAGCAGTTCTTC. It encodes CSVGLAIYNEQFF.

The CDR3 spells CASSVSLQRRHYEQYF. The CDR3 bases are TGTGCCAGCAGTGTATCATTGCAGCGGAGACACTACGAGCAGTACTTC. This sequence joins TRBV2 and TRBJ2-7, with a possible D match to TRBD2 (5 bases). Trimming took 4 bases from V and 3 from J, leaving 19 bases between them. This CDR3 is built from 16 residues. Germline V gene lookup returns CDR1 SNHLY and CDR2 FYNNEI. The whole variable domain, filled in from reference TRBV2 and TRBJ2-7, reads EPEVTQTPSHQVTQMGQEVILRCVPISNHLYFYWYRQILGQKVEFLVSFYNNEISEKSEIFDDQFSVERPDGSNFTLKIRSTKLEDSAMYFCASSVSLQRRHYEQYFGPGTRLTVT.

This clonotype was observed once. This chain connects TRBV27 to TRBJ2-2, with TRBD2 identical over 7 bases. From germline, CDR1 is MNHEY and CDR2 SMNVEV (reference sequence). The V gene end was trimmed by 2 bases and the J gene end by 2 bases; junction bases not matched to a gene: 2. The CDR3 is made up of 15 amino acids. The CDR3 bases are TGTGCCAGCAGTTTAAGGGACTACAACACCGGGGAGCTGTTTTTT. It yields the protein CASSLRDYNTGELFF.

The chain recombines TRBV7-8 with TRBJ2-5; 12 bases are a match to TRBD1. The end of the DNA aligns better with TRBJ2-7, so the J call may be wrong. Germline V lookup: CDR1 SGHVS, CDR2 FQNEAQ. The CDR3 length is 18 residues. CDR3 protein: CASSSNWFRDRGRLEQYF. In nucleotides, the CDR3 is TGTGCCAGCAGCTCAAACTGGTTCCGGGACAGGGGGCGTCTCGAGCAGTACTTC.

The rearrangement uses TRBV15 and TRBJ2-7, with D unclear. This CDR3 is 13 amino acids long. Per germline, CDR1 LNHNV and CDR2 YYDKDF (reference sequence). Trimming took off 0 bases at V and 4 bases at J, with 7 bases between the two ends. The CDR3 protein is CATSRDPTYEQYF. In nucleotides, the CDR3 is TGTGCCACCAGCAGAGATCCCACTTACGAGCAGTACTTC.

CDR3 loop: CASSSPTRANYGYTF. The CDR3 region has the DNA TGTGCCAGCAGTTCACCGACTCGAGCTAACTATGGCTACACCTTC. The chain carries TRBV12-3 or TRBV12-4 and TRBJ1-2; unclear D gene. V was shortened by 4 bases and J by 0 bases, with 12 bases between the two germline ends. This CDR3 contains 15 residues.

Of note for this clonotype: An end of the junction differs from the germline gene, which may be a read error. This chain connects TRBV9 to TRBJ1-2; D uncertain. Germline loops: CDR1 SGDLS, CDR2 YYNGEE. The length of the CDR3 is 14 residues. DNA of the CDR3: TGTACCAGCAGCGTAGGAGGAGATCTAAGTGGCTACACCTTC. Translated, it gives CTSSVGGDLSGYTF.

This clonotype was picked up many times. This chain's CDR3 is CASSVSPSRLDNEQFF. CDR3 nucleotide sequence: TGCGCCAGCAGCGTGAGTCCGTCCCGACTTGACAATGAGCAGTTCTTC. The rearrangement links TRBV4-3 to TRBJ2-1; D unresolved. The germline CDR1 and CDR2 sequences are LGHNA and YSLEER. The V and J ends lost 5 bases and 5 bases respectively, with 19 bases between them. This CDR3 contains 16 residues.

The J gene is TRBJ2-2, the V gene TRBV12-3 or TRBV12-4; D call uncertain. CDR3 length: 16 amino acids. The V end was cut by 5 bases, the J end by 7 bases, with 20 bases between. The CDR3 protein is CASSPMVQADFGELFF. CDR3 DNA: TGTGCCAGCAGTCCAATGGTTCAGGCTGATTTCGGGGAGCTGTTTTTT.

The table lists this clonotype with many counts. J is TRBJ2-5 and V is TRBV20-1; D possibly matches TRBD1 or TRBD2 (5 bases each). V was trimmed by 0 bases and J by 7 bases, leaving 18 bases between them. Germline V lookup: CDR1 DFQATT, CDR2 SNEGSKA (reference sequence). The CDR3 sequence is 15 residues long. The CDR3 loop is CSARDPLGVTGTQYF. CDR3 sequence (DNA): TGCAGTGCTAGAGACCCCTTGGGGGTGACGGGGACCCAGTACTTC.

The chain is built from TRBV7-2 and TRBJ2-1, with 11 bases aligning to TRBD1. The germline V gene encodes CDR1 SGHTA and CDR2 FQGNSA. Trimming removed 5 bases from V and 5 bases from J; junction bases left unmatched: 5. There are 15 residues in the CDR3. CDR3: CASSGGTGGNNEQFF. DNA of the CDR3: TGTGCCAGCAGCGGGGGGACAGGGGGGAACAATGAGCAGTTCTTC.

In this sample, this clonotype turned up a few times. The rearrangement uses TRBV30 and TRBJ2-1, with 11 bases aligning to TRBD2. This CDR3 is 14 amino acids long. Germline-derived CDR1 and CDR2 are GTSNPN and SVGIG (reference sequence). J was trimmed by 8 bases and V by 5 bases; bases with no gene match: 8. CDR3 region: CAWDSGRETDEQFF. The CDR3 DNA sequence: TGTGCCTGGGATAGCGGGAGGGAAACCGATGAGCAGTTCTTC.

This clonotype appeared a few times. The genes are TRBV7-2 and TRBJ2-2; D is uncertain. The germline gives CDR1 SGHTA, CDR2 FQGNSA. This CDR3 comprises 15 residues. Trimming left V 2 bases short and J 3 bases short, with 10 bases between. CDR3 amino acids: CASSLFSPDTGELFF. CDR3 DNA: TGTGCCAGCAGCTTATTTAGCCCGGACACCGGGGAGCTGTTTTTT.

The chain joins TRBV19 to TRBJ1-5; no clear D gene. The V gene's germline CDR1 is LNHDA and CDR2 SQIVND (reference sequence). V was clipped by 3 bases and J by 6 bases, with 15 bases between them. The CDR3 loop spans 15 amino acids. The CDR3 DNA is TGTGCCAGTAGTATTGGTGCGGCCTCGGGTCAGCCCCAGCATTTT. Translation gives CASSIGAASGQPQHF.

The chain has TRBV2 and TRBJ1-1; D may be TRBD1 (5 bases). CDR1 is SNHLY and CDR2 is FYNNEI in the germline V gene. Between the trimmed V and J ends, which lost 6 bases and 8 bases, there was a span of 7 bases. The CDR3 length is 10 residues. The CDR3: CASREGEAFF. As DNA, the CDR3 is TGTGCCAGCAGAGAGGGGGAAGCTTTCTTT.

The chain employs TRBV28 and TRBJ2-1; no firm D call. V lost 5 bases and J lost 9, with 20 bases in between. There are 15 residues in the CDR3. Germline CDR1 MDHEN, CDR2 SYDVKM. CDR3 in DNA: TGTGCCAGCAGTACCCGCGTTGGGGTGTTAGGTGAGCAGTTCTTC. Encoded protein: CASSTRVGVLGEQFF.

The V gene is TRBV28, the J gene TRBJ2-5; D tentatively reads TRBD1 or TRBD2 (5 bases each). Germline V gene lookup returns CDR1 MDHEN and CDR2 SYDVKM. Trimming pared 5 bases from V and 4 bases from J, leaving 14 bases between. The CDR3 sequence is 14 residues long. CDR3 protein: CASSPPRESETQYF. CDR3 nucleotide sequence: TGTGCCAGCAGTCCGCCCAGGGAGTCAGAGACCCAGTACTTC. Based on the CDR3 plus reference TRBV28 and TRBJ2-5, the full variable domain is DVKVTQSSRYLVKRTGEKVFLECVQDMDHENMFWYRQDPGLGLRLIYFSYDVKMKEKGDIPEGYSVSREKKERFSLILESASTNQTSMYLCASSPPRESETQYFGPGTRLLVL.

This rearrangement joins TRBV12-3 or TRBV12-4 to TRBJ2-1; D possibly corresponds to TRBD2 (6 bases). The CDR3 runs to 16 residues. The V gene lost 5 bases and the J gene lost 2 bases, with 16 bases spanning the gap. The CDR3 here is CASSPRTTMAYNEQFF. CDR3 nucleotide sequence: TGTGCCAGCAGTCCCCGGACTACCATGGCCTACAATGAGCAGTTCTTC.

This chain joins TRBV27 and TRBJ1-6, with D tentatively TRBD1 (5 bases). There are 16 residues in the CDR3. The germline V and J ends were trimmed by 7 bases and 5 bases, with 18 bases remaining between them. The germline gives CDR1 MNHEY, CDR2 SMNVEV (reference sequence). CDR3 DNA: TGTGCCAGCATGAGCAAGGTGACAGTAGATAATTCACCCCTCCACTTT. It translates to CASMSKVTVDNSPLHF.

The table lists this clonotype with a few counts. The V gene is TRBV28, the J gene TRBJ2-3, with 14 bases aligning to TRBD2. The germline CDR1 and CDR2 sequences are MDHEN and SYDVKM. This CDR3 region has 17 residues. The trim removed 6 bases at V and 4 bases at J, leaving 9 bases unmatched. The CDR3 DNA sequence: TGTGCCAGCAGGACTGGGACTAGCGGGAGTCTCCCAGATACGCAGTATTTT. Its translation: CASRTGTSGSLPDTQYF.